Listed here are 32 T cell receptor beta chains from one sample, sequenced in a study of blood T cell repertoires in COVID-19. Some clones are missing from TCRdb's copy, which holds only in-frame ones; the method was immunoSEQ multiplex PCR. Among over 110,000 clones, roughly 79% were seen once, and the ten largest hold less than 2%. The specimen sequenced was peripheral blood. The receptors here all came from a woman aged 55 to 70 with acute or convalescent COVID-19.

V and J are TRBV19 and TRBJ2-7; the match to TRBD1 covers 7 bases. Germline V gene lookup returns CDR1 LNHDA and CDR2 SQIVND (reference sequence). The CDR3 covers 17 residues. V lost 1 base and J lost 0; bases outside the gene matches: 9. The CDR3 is CASSIAGTGATSYEQYF. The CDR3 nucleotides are TGTGCCAGTAGTATAGCCGGAACAGGGGCTACCTCCTACGAGCAGTACTTC.

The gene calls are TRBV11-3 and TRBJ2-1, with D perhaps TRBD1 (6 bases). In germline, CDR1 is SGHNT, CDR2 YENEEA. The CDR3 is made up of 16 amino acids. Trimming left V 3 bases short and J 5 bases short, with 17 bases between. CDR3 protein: CASSFGGQPSDNEQFF. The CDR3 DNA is TGTGCCAGCAGCTTCGGAGGACAGCCTAGTGACAATGAGCAGTTCTTC.

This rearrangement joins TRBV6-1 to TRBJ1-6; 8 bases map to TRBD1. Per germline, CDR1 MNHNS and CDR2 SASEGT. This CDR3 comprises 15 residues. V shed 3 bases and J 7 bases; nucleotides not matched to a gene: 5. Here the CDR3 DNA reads TGTGCCAGCAGTGATAACTCAGGGGGCAATTCACCCCTCCACTTT. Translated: CASSDNSGGNSPLHF.

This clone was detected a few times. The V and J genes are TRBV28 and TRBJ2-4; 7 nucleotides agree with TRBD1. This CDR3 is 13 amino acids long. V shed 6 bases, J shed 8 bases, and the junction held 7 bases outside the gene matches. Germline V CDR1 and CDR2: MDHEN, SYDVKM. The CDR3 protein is CASSVQQGYIQYF. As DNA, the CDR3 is TGTGCCAGCAGCGTTCAACAGGGGTACATTCAGTACTTC. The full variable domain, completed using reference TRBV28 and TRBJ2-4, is DVKVTQSSRYLVKRTGEKVFLECVQDMDHENMFWYRQDPGLGLRLIYFSYDVKMKEKGDIPEGYSVSREKKERFSLILESASTNQTSMYLCASSVQQGYIQYFGAGTRLSVL.

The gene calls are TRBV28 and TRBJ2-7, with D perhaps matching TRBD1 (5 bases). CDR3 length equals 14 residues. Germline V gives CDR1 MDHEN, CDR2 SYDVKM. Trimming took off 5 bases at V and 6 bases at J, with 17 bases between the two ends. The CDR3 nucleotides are TGTGCCAGCAGTCCACAGGTAGCTAACAGCGAGCAGTACTTC. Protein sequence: CASSPQVANSEQYF.

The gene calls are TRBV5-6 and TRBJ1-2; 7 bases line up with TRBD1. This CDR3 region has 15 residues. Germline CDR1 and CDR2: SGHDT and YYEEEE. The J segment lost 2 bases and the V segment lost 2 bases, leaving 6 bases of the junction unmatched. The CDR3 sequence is CASSFFGQANYGYTF. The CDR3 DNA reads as TGTGCCAGCAGCTTCTTCGGACAGGCCAACTATGGCTACACCTTC. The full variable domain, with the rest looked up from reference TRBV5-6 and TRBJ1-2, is DAGVTQSPTHLIKTRGQQVTLRCSPKSGHDTVSWYQQALGQGPQFIFQYYEEEERQRGNFPDRFSGHQFPNYSSELNVNALLLGDSALYLCASSFFGQANYGYTFGSGTRLTVV.

CDR3 bases: TGTGCCATCCGCCAGGGGGTCAACACTGAAGCTTTCTTT. Amino acids: CAIRQGVNTEAFF. V usage is TRBV10-3 and J usage is TRBJ1-1, with 7 bases aligning to TRBD1. The V segment lost 8 bases and the J segment 2 bases; nucleotides outside the gene matches: 5. Per the germline V gene, CDR1 is ENHRY and CDR2 is SYGVKD. This CDR3 spans 13 amino acids.

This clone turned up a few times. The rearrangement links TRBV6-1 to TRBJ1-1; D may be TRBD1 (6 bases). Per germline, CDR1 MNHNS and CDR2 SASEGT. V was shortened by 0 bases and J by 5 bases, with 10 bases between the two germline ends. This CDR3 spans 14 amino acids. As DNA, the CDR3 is TGTGCCAGCAGTGAAGCGACACAGGGAACTGAAGCTTTCTTT. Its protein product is CASSEATQGTEAFF.

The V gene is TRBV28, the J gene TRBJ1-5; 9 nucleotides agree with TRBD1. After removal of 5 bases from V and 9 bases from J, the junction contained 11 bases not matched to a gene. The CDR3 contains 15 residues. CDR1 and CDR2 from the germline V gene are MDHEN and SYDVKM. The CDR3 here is CASSARGQGKVPQHF. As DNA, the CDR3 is TGTGCCAGCAGTGCCCGGGGACAGGGTAAGGTGCCCCAGCATTTT.

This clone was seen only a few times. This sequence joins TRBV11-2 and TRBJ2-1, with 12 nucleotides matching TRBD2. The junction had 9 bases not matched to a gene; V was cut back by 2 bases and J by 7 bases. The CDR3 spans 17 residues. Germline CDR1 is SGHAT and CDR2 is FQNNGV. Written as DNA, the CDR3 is TGTGCCAGCAGCTTATACCGGACTAGCGGGGAGCGGAATGAGCAGTTCTTC. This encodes CASSLYRTSGERNEQFF.

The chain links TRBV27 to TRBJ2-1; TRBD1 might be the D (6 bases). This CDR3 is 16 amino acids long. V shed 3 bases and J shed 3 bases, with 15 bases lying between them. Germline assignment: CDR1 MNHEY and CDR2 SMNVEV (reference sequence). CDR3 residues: CASSLGSSGVYNEQFF. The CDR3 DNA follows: TGTGCCAGCAGTTTGGGGTCTTCAGGGGTCTACAATGAGCAGTTCTTC.

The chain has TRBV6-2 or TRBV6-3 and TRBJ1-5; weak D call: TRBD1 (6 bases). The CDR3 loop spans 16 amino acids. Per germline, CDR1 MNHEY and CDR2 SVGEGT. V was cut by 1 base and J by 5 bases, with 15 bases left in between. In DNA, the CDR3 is TGTGCCAGCAGTTACTTAGTGGGGAGGGGGGATCAGCCCCAGCATTTT. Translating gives CASSYLVGRGDQPQHF.

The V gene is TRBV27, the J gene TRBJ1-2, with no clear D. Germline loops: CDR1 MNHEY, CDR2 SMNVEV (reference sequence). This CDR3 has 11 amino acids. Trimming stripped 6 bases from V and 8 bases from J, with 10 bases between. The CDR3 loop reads CASRENGGYTF. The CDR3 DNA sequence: TGTGCCAGCAGGGAGAATGGGGGCTACACCTTC.

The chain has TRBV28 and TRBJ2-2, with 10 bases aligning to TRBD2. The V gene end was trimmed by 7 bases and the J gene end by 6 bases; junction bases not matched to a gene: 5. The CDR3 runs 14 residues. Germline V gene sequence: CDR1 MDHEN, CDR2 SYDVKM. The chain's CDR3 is CASMTSGRPGELFF. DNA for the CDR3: TGTGCCAGCATGACTAGCGGGCGGCCCGGGGAGCTGTTTTTT.

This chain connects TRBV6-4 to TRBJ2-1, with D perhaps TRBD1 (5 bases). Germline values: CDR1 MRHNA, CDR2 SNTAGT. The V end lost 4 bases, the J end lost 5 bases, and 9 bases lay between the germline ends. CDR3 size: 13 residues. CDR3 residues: CASSVGRDNEQFF. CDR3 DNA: TGTGCCAGCAGTGTAGGCAGGGACAATGAGCAGTTCTTC.

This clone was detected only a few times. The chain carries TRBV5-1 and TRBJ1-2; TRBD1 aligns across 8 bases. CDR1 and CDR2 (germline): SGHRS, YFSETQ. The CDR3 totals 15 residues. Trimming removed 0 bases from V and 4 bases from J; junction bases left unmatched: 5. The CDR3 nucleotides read TGCGCCAGCAGCTTGGGTTCAGGGGGCGGCTATGGCTACACCTTC. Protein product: CASSLGSGGGYGYTF.

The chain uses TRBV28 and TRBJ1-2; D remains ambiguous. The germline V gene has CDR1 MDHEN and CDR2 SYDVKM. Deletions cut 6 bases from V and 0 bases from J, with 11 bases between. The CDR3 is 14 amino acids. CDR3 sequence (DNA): TGTGCCAGCAGGCGTCGAGGGACTAACTATGGCTACACCTTC. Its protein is CASRRRGTNYGYTF.

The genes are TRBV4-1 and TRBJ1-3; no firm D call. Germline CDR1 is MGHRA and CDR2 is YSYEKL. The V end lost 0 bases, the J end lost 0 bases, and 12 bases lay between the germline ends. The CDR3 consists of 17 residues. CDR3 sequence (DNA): TGCGCCAGCAGCCAAGATCATCCGGGTTACTCTGGAAACACCATATATTTT. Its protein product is CASSQDHPGYSGNTIYF.

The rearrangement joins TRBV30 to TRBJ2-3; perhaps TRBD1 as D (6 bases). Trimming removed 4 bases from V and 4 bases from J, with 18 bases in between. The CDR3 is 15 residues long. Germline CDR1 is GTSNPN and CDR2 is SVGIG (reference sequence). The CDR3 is CAWIRGGKGADTQYF. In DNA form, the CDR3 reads TGTGCCTGGATCCGAGGGGGAAAGGGGGCAGATACGCAGTATTTT.

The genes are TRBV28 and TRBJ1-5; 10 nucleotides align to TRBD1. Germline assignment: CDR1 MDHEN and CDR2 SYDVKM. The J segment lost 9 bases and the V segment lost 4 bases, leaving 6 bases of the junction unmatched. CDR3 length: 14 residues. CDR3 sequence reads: CASSSTGGRGPQHF. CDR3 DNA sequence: TGTGCCAGCAGTTCGACAGGGGGCAGAGGGCCCCAGCATTTT.

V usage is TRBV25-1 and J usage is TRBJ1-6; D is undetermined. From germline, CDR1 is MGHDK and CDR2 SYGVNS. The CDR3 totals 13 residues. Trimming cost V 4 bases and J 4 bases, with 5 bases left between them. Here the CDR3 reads CASSALYNSPLHF. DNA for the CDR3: TGTGCCAGCAGTGCCTTATATAATTCACCCCTCCACTTT.

The CDR3 spells CASSLLAGGRNEQFF. The CDR3 bases are TGTGCCAGCAGCTTACTAGCGGGAGGTAGGAATGAGCAGTTCTTC. The chain couples TRBV28 to TRBJ2-1, with TRBD2 matching 12 bases. Germline trimming cut 6 bases from V and 7 bases from J; bases unmatched to any gene: 7. CDR1 is MDHEN and CDR2 is SYDVKM in the germline V gene. The CDR3 has 15 amino acids.

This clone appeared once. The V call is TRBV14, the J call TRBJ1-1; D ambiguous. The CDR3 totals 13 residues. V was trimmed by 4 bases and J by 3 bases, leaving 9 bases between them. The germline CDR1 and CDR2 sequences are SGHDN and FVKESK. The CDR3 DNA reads TGTGCCAGCAGCCTTAGCGAGGACACTGAAGCTTTCTTT. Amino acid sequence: CASSLSEDTEAFF.

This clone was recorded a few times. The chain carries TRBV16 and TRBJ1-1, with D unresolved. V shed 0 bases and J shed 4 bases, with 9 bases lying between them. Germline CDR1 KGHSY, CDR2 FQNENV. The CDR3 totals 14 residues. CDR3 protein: CASSQSHGSTEAFF. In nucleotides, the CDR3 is TGTGCCAGCAGCCAATCGCACGGTAGCACTGAAGCTTTCTTT.

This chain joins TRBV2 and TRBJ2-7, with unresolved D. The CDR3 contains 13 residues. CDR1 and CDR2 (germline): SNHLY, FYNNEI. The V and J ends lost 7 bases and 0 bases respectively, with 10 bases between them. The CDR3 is CASKQAISYEQYF. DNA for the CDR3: TGTGCCAGCAAGCAGGCTATCTCCTACGAGCAGTACTTC.

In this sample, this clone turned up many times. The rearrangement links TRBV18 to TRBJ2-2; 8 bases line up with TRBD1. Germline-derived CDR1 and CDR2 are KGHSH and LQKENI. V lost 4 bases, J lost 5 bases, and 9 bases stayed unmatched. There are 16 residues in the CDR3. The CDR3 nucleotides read TGTGCCAGCTCACGCTTACCGACAGGGGAGACCGGGGAGCTGTTTTTT. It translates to CASSRLPTGETGELFF.

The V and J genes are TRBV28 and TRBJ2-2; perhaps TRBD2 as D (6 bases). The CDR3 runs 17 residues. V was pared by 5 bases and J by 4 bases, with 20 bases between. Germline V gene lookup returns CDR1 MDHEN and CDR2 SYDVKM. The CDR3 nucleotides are TGTGCCAGCAGTCCCTTGGACGGGAGAACGAGCACCGGGGAGCTGTTTTTT. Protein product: CASSPLDGRTSTGELFF.

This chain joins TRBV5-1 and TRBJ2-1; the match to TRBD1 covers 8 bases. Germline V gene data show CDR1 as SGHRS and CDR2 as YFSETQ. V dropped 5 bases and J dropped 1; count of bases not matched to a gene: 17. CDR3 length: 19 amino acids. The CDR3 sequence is CASSKQGVRLGKSYNEQFF. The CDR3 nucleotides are TGCGCCAGCAGTAAACAGGGGGTTAGATTAGGGAAGTCCTACAATGAGCAGTTCTTC.

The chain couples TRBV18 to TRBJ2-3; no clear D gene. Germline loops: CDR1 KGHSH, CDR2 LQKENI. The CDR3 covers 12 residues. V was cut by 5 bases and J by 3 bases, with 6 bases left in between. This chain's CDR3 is CASSTRTDTQYF. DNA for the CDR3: TGTGCCAGCTCAACGCGGACAGATACGCAGTATTTT.

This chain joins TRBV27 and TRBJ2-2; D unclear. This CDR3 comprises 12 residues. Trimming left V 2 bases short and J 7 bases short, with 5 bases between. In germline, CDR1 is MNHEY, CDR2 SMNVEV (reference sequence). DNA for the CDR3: TGTGCCAGCAGTTTAGTCAGCGGGGAGCTGTTTTTT. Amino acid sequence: CASSLVSGELFF.

This CDR3 reads CASATGLETKNIQYF. The CDR3 DNA reads as TGTGCCAGCGCAACAGGTTTGGAAACCAAAAACATTCAGTACTTC. The rearrangement uses TRBV7-6 and TRBJ2-4, with D possibly TRBD1 on 5 matching bases. Germline values: CDR1 SGHVS, CDR2 FNYEAQ. The V gene lost 8 bases and the J gene lost 2 bases, with 16 bases spanning the gap. CDR3 length equals 15 residues.

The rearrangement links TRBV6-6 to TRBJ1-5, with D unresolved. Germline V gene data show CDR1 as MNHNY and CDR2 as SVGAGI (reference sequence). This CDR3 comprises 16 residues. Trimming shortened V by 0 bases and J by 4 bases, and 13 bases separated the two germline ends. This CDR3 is CASSYSVPGGNQPQHF. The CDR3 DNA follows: TGTGCCAGCAGTTACTCGGTTCCAGGAGGGAATCAGCCCCAGCATTTT.